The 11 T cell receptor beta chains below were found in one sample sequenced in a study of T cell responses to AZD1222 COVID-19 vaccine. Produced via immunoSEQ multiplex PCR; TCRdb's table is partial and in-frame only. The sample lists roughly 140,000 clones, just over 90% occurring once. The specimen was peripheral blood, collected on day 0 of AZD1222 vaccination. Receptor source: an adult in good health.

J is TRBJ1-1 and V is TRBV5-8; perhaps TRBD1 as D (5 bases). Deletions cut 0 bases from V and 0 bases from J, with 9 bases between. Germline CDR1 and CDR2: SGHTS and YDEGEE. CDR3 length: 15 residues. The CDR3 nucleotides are TGTGCCAGCAGCTTGGGGTCCAGGGTGAACACTGAAGCTTTCTTT. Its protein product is CASSLGSRVNTEAFF. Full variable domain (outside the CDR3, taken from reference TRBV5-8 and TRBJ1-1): EAGVTQSPTHLIKTRGQQATLRCSPISGHTSVYWYQQALGLGLQFLLWYDEGEERNRGNFPPRFSGRQFPNYSSELNVNALELEDSALYLCASSLGSRVNTEAFFGQGTRLTVV.

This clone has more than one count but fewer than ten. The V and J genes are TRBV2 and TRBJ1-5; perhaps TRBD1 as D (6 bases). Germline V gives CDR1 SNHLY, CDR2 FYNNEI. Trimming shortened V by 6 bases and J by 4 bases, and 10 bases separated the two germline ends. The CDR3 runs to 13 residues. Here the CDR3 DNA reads TGTGCCAGCAGCCGACAGGATAATCAGCCCCAGCATTTT. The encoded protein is CASSRQDNQPQHF.

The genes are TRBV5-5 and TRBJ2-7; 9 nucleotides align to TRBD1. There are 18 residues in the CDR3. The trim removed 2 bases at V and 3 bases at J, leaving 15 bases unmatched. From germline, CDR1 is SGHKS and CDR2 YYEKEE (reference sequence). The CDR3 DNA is TGTGCCAGCAGCTTAGGCCGCCTAGGCCGGGACAGGGACTACGAGCAGTACTTC. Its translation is CASSLGRLGRDRDYEQYF.

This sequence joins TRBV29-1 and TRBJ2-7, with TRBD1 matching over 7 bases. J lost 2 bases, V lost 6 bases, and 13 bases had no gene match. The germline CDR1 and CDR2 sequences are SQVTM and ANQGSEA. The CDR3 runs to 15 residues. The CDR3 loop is CSVLGQRDHPYEQYF. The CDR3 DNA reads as TGCAGCGTCCTGGGACAGCGAGATCACCCCTACGAGCAGTACTTC.

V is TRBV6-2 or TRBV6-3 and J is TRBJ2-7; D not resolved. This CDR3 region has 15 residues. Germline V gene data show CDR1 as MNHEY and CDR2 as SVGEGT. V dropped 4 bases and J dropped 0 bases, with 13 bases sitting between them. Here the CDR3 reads CASSSPIWASYEQYF. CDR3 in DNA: TGTGCCAGCAGTTCCCCCATTTGGGCCTCCTACGAGCAGTACTTC.

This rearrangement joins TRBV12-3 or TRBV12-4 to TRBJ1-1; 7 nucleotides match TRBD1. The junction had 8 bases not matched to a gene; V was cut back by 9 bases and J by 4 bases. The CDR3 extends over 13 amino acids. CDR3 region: CASDRVGGTEAFF. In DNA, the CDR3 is TGTGCCAGTGACAGGGTAGGAGGCACTGAAGCTTTCTTT.

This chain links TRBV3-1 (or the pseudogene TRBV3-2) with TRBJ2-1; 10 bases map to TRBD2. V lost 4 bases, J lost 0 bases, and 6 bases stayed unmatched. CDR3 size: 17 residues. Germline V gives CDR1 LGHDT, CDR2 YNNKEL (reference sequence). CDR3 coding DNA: TGTGCCAGCAGCCCACTAGCGGGAAGGGGCTCCTACAATGAGCAGTTCTTC. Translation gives CASSPLAGRGSYNEQFF.

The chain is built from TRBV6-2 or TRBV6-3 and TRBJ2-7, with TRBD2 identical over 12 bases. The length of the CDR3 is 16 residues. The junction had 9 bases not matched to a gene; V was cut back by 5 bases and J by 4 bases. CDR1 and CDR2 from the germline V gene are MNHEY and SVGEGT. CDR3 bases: TGTGCCAGCAGTCCAGCTGGACTAGCGGGATTTTACGAGCAGTACTTC. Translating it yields CASSPAGLAGFYEQYF.

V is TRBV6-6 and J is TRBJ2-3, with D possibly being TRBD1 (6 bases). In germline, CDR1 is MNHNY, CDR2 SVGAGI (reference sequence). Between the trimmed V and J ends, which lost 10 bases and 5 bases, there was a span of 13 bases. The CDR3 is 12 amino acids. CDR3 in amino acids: CATTQGLDTQYF. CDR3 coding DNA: TGTGCCACCACACAGGGTTTAGATACGCAGTATTTT.

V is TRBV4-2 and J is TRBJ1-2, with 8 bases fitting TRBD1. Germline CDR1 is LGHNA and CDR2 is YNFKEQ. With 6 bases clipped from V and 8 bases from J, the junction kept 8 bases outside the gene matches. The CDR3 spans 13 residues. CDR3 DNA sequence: TGTGCCAGCAGTGTCCAGGGGGCTATCGGCTACACCTTC. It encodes CASSVQGAIGYTF.

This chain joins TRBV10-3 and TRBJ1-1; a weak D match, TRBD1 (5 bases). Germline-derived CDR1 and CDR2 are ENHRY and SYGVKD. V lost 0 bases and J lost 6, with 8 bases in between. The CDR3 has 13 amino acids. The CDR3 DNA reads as TGTGCCATCAGTGAGTCGTCGGGGCCTGAAGCTTTCTTT. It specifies CAISESSGPEAFF.